This T cell receptor (beta chain) was recorded in a study of T cell repertoires in cytomegalovirus infection. Study summary: Epitope selection comprised recently identified HLA-C-restricted CMV epitopes and well-studied HLA-B-restricted CMV epitopes. Indicated by public TCR beta signatures were CMV infection and matching HLA type. Overall study results and limits: HLA-C-restricted CMV-specific TCR beta clonotypes prevailed in the ex vivo response.

Only a few counts were recorded for this clonotype. Its antigen is undetermined. TCRdb reanalysed the reads using MiXCR and keeps one entry per CDR3 protein. The repertoire holds some 99,000 distinct CDR3 sequences, around 28% seen once, with around 80% in the top ten. In germline, CDR1 is LNHDA, CDR2 SQIVND (reference sequence). This CDR3 has 14 amino acids. The V and J ends lost 7 bases and 6 bases, in that order; junction bases with no gene match: 8. The genes are TRBV19 and TRBJ1-2, with 10 bases matching TRBD1. This receptor was identified in a human donor in good health (CMV status not recorded). Some clones in this sample may be carry-over from other donors' samples. The source material was CD8+ T cells from cultured PBMCs, sampled from culture after CMV antigen stimulation. The CDR3 here is CASIAGTGAHGYTF. The CDR3 DNA sequence: TGTGCCAGTATTGCCGGGACAGGGGCCCATGGCTACACCTTC.